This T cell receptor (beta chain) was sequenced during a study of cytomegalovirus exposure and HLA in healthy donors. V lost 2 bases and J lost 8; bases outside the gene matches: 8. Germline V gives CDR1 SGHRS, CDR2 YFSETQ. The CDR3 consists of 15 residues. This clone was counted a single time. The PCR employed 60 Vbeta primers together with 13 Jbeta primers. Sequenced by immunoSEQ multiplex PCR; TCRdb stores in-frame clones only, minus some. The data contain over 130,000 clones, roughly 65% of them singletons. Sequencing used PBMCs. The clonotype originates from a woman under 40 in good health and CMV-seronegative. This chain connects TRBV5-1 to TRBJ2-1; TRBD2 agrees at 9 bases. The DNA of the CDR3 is TGCGCCAGCAGCTTAGGCGGGGGGGCCATAGATGAGCAGTTCTTC. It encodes CASSLGGGAIDEQFF.